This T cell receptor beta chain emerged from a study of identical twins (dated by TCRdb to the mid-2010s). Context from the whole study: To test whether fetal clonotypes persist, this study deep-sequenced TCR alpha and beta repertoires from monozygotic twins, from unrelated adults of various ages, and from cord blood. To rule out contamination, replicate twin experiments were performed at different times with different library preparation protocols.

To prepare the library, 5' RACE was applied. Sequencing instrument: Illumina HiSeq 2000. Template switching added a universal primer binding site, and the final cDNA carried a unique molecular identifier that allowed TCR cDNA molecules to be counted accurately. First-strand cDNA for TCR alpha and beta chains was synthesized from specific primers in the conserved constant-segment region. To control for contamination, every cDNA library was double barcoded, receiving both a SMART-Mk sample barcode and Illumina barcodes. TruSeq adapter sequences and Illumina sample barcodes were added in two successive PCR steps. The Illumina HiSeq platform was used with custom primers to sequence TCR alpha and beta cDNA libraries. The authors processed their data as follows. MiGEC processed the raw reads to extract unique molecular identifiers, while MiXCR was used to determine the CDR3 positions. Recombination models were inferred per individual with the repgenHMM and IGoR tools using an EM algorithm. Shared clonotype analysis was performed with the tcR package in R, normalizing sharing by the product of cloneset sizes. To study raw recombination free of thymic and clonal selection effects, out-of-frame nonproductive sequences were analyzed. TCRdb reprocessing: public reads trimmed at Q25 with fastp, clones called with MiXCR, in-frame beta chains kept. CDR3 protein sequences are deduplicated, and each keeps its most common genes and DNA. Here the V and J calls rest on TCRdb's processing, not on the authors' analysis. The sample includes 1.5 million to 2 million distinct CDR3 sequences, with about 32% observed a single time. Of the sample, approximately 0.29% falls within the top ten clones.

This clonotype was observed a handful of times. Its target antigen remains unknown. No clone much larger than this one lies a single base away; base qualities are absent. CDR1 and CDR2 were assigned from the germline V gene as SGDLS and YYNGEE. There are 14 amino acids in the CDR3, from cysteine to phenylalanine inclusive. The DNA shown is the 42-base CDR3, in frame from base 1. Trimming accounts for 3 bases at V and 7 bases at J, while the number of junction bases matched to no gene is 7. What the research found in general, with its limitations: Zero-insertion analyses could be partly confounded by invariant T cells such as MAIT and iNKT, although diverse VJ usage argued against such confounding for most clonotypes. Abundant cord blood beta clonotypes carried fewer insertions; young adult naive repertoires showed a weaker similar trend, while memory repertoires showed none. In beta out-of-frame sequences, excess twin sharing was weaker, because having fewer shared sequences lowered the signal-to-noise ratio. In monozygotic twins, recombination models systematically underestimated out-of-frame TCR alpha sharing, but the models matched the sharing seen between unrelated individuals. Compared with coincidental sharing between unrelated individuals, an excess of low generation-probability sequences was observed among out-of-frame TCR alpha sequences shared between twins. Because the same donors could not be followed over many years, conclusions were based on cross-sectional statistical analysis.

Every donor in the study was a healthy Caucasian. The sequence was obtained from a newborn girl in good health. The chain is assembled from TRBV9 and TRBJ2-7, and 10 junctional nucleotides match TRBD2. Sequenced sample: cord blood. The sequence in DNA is TGTGCCAGCAGCGGGACTAGCGGTCCGGATGAGCAGTACTTC. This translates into CASSGTSGPDEQYF.